The 30 T cell receptor beta chains below all came from one sample that was sequenced in a study of Ad26.COV2.S vaccination and SARS-CoV-2 variants. As for treatment: 15 to 20 received Ad26.COV2.S at low or high dose, single or two shots; five or six received placebo; per-sample allocation not given. Specimen acquisition occurred on day 63 following the initial vaccine or placebo injection. Measured with immunoSEQ multiplex PCR; TCRdb has only the in-frame clones, and not every one. The repertoire holds about 470,000 clones, with less than 95% as singletons. This specimen consisted of peripheral blood, obtained in a trial of Ad26.COV2.S vaccine versus placebo. Source of these receptors: a person between 18 and 59 years old who received the Ad26.COV2.S COVID-19 vaccine or a placebo.

CDR3 in amino acids: CASRLTSGRPYEQFF. In DNA form, the CDR3 reads TGTGCCAGCAGGCTGACTAGCGGGAGACCCTATGAGCAGTTCTTC. This sequence joins TRBV6-5 and TRBJ2-1, with 12 bases that match TRBD2. The CDR3 is made up of 15 amino acids. The J segment lost 8 bases and the V segment lost 6 bases, leaving 8 bases of the junction unmatched. CDR1 is MNHEY and CDR2 is SVGAGI in the germline V gene.

This clone was detected only once. The CDR3 is CASSQTGGPSYEQYF. The CDR3 coding sequence is TGTGCCAGCAGCCAGACAGGGGGTCCATCCTACGAGCAGTACTTC. V usage is TRBV14 and J usage is TRBJ2-7, with 9 bases identical to TRBD1. The CDR3 spans 15 residues. With 3 bases clipped from V and 1 base from J, the junction kept 4 bases outside the gene matches. From germline, CDR1 is SGHDN and CDR2 FVKESK.

The chain has TRBV12-5 and TRBJ1-5; D is uncertain. Germline V CDR1 and CDR2: LGHNT, FRNRAP. V lost 3 bases, J lost 5 bases, and 11 bases lay in between. The CDR3 totals 14 residues. CDR3 in DNA: TGTGCTAGTGGTTTACAGCGTAGGGATCAGCCCCAGCATTTT. This codes for CASGLQRRDQPQHF.

In regard to this clone: Other DNA sequences in this sample translate to the same CDR3. The chain has TRBV9 and TRBJ2-3, with 9 bases aligning to TRBD2. V trimming: 4 bases; J trimming: 0 bases; junction bases outside the gene matches: 3. This CDR3 comprises 15 residues. Germline loops: CDR1 SGDLS, CDR2 YYNGEE. CDR3 in amino acids: CASSSGLASTDTQYF. CDR3 DNA: TGTGCCAGCAGCTCCGGACTAGCGAGCACAGATACGCAGTATTTT.

J is TRBJ2-7 and V is TRBV4-2; the match to TRBD2 covers 12 bases. J was trimmed by 3 bases and V by 5 bases; bases with no gene match: 2. The germline gives CDR1 LGHNA, CDR2 YNFKEQ. The CDR3 consists of 14 residues. CDR3 nucleotide sequence: TGTGCCAGCAGCGAGACTAGCGGGAGCTACGAGCAGTACTTC. Protein product: CASSETSGSYEQYF.

The rearrangement joins TRBV7-6 to TRBJ2-7; 13 bases map to TRBD2. The germline CDR1 and CDR2 sequences are SGHVS and FNYEAQ. The ends lost 4 bases at V and 7 bases at J; junction bases unmatched: 10. CDR3 size: 16 residues. The chain's CDR3 is CASSSLLAGGPKEQYF. The CDR3 DNA reads TGTGCCAGCAGCTCCCTACTAGCGGGAGGGCCGAAAGAGCAGTACTTC.

The V and J genes are TRBV29-1 and TRBJ2-5; unclear D gene. V gave up 4 bases and J gave up 2 bases, with 17 bases separating them. Germline CDR1 is SQVTM and CDR2 is ANQGSEA. The CDR3 is 15 amino acids. The CDR3 DNA reads TGCAGCGTTGCGCCCGGGTCCGGCGTACAAGAGACCCAGTACTTC. Translation gives CSVAPGSGVQETQYF.

V and J are TRBV19 and TRBJ2-7; 7 bases fit TRBD1. Trimming removed 1 base from V and 2 bases from J; junction bases left unmatched: 5. CDR1 and CDR2 (germline): LNHDA, SQIVND (reference sequence). This CDR3 contains 15 residues. The CDR3 protein is CASSIGTGTAYEQYF. CDR3 nucleotides: TGTGCCAGTAGTATAGGAACCGGGACAGCCTACGAGCAGTACTTC.

This chain uses TRBV11-2 with TRBJ2-3, with 8 bases that match TRBD1. The CDR3 covers 15 residues. Germline CDR1 is SGHAT and CDR2 is FQNNGV. After removal of 0 bases from V and 3 bases from J, the junction contained 2 bases not matched to a gene. The CDR3 here is CASSLDRGRTDTQYF. The CDR3 nucleotides read TGTGCCAGCAGCTTAGACAGGGGGCGTACAGATACGCAGTATTTT.

V usage is TRBV9 and J usage is TRBJ1-2, with 8 positions matching TRBD1. This CDR3 comprises 14 residues. The J segment lost 4 bases and the V segment lost 3 bases, leaving 5 bases of the junction unmatched. The germline gives CDR1 SGDLS, CDR2 YYNGEE. CDR3 sequence: CASSAQQGAYGYTF. The CDR3 bases are TGTGCCAGCAGCGCCCAGCAGGGGGCCTATGGCTACACCTTC. The complete variable domain, with remaining parts taken from reference TRBV9 and TRBJ1-2, reads DSGVTQTPKHLITATGQRVTLRCSPRSGDLSVYWYQQSLDQGLQFLIQYYNGEERAKGNILERFSAQQFPDLHSELNLSSLELGDSALYFCASSAQQGAYGYTFGSGTRLTVV.

This rearrangement joins TRBV5-8 to TRBJ1-6, with 7 bases identical to TRBD1. The germline V gene has CDR1 SGHTS and CDR2 YDEGEE. The ends lost 4 bases at V and 10 bases at J; junction bases unmatched: 8. CDR3 length: 14 amino acids. The CDR3 region has the DNA TGTGCCAGCAGCACCCGGACAGGTGGCTCACCCCTCCACTTT. This gives the protein CASSTRTGGSPLHF.

This clone was counted a single time. The genes are TRBV14 and TRBJ2-7; D might be TRBD1 (6 bases). Trimming pared 4 bases from V and 5 bases from J, leaving 18 bases between. CDR1 is SGHDN and CDR2 is FVKESK in the germline V gene. CDR3 length equals 15 residues. The CDR3, as DNA: TGTGCCAGCAGCCTCCGGGACGGGACATACGACGAGCAGTACTTC. Translation: CASSLRDGTYDEQYF.

The chain couples TRBV19 to TRBJ2-5; D may match TRBD1 or TRBD2 (5 bases each). Germline CDR1 is LNHDA and CDR2 is SQIVND (reference sequence). The CDR3 has 14 residues. The V end was cut by 4 bases, the J end by 0 bases, with 9 bases between. The CDR3 DNA is TGTGCCAGTAGTACCAGGGAGAACCAAGAGACCCAGTACTTC. It is translated as CASSTRENQETQYF.

The chain joins TRBV6-5 to TRBJ2-7, with 9 nucleotides matching TRBD1. Germline V gene data show CDR1 as MNHEY and CDR2 as SVGAGI. This CDR3 spans 14 amino acids. Trimming cost V 6 bases and J 3 bases; bases outside gene matches: 6. The CDR3 coding sequence is TGTGCCAGCAGCGCCGGGACAGGGAACTACGAGCAGTACTTC. This sequence encodes CASSAGTGNYEQYF.

J is TRBJ2-2 and V is TRBV5-5; 11 positions match TRBD2. Losses at the gene ends were 0 bases for V and 2 bases for J; bases not matched to a gene: 6. This CDR3 comprises 18 residues. The germline CDR1 and CDR2 sequences are SGHKS and YYEKEE (reference sequence). DNA for the CDR3: TGTGCCAGCAGCTTGGGACTAGCGGGAATCGGTAACACCGGGGAGCTGTTTTTT. Translation gives CASSLGLAGIGNTGELFF.

This chain connects TRBV24-1 to TRBJ2-1; D not certain. The length of the CDR3 is 17 residues. Trimming removed 3 bases at V and 5 bases at J, with 19 bases between. CDR1 is KGHDR, CDR2 SFDVKD, per germline. The DNA of the CDR3 is TGTGCCACCAGTGATCCACGGACCGTCATCTTTGACAATGAGCAGTTCTTC. Encoded protein: CATSDPRTVIFDNEQFF.

Only a few counts were recorded for this clone. The rearrangement joins TRBV10-1 to TRBJ1-2, with D possibly TRBD1 on 6 matching bases. V shed 4 bases and J shed 3 bases, with 18 bases lying between them. Germline V gene sequence: CDR1 WNHNN, CDR2 SYGVQD (reference sequence). The CDR3 consists of 16 residues. The CDR3 region has the DNA TGCGCCAGCAGTGCCTCGGCGGGGGCGCAGGACTATGGCTACACCTTC. Translated: CASSASAGAQDYGYTF.

With regard to this clone: Other nucleotide sequences in the sample specify the same CDR3. J is TRBJ2-2 and V is TRBV5-4; D not certain. The V and J ends lost 4 bases and 4 bases respectively, with 8 bases between them. Germline loops: CDR1 SGHNT, CDR2 YYREEE (reference sequence). The CDR3 has 13 residues. CDR3 DNA: TGTGCCAGCAGCCCCCGCGGCACCGGGGAGCTGTTTTTT. It translates to CASSPRGTGELFF.

The chain links TRBV5-5 to TRBJ1-2, with unresolved D. The CDR3 length is 13 residues. V gave up 0 bases and J gave up 2 bases, with 5 bases separating them. CDR1 is SGHKS and CDR2 is YYEKEE in the germline V gene (reference sequence). The DNA for the CDR3 is TGTGCCAGCAGCTTGGCGCCCAACTATGGCTACACCTTC. This codes for CASSLAPNYGYTF. Drawing the rest from reference TRBV5-5 and TRBJ1-2, the complete variable domain is DAGVTQSPTHLIKTRGQQVTLRCSPISGHKSVSWYQQVLGQGPQFIFQYYEKEERGRGNFPDRFSARQFPNYSSELNVNALLLGDSALYLCASSLAPNYGYTFGSGTRLTVV.

This chain joins TRBV18 and TRBJ1-6, with 7 bases aligning to TRBD1. Germline-derived CDR1 and CDR2 are KGHSH and LQKENI. This CDR3 has 15 amino acids. Trimming at V came to 5 bases and at J to 5 bases, leaving 6 bases not matched to a gene. Here the CDR3 DNA reads TGTGCCAGCTCAATGCGACAGGGAAATAATTCACCCCTCCACTTT. Residues: CASSMRQGNNSPLHF.

The chain is built from TRBV20-1 and TRBJ2-7; D not resolved. Germline V CDR1 and CDR2: DFQATT, SNEGSKA (reference sequence). This CDR3 contains 15 residues. V dropped 3 bases and J dropped 4 bases, with 19 bases sitting between them. In nucleotides, the CDR3 is TGCAGTGCTAGTCCGCTGATGGAAGGGCCGTACGAGCAGTACTTC. This gives the protein CSASPLMEGPYEQYF.

The gene calls are TRBV11-3 and TRBJ2-1; 7 nucleotides align to TRBD2. In germline, CDR1 is SGHNT, CDR2 YENEEA. J gave up 0 bases and V 2 bases, and 13 bases lay outside the gene matches. The CDR3 spans 19 residues. As DNA, the CDR3 is TGTGCCAGCAGCTTAAATCTTGGGGGACTACCGAACTCCTACAATGAGCAGTTCTTC. Translated: CASSLNLGGLPNSYNEQFF.

The V gene is TRBV19, the J gene TRBJ1-5; TRBD1 might be the D (6 bases). This CDR3 has 14 residues. Germline CDR1 is LNHDA and CDR2 is SQIVND (reference sequence). Trimming removed 6 bases at V and 4 bases at J, with 13 bases between. The CDR3 sequence: CASSTGNPNQPQHF. DNA of the CDR3: TGTGCCAGTAGCACAGGGAACCCGAATCAGCCCCAGCATTTT.

The rearrangement links TRBV23-1 to TRBJ2-2; D gene ambiguous. TRBV23-1 is classed as an ORF, of uncertain function. CDR3 length: 15 residues. V dropped 4 bases and J dropped 0 bases, with 9 bases sitting between them. CDR3 DNA: TGCGCCAGCAGTCCCCCCAGAGCGAACACCGGGGAGCTGTTTTTT. Translation gives CASSPPRANTGELFF.

V and J are TRBV18 and TRBJ2-7; no firm D call. V lost 2 bases to trimming and J lost 5 bases, with 16 bases between them. The CDR3 runs to 15 residues. Germline CDR1 is KGHSH and CDR2 is LQKENI. The CDR3 loop is CASSPSGLSWDEQYF. The CDR3 DNA is TGTGCCAGCTCACCAAGTGGGTTGAGTTGGGACGAGCAGTACTTC.

This clone occurred once. The J gene is TRBJ2-5, the V gene TRBV7-7, with D uncertain. Trimming cost V 2 bases and J 5 bases, with 9 bases left between them. The CDR3 totals 13 residues. CDR1 is SSHAT and CDR2 is FNYEAQ in the germline V gene (reference sequence). DNA for the CDR3: TGTGCCAGCAGCTTAAATTCGGCGGAGACCCAGTACTTC. This sequence encodes CASSLNSAETQYF.

The chain couples TRBV7-8 to TRBJ1-2; possible D gene TRBD1, 6 bases. This CDR3 contains 15 residues. With 1 base removed from V and 3 bases from J, the gap between germline ends came to 12 bases. CDR1 SGHVS and CDR2 FQNEAQ come from the germline V gene. The CDR3 bases are TGTGCCAGCAGCTTAGTTGCAGGGGCGGACTATGGCTACACCTTC. It codes for CASSLVAGADYGYTF.

About this clone: The identical CDR3 is also encoded by other nucleotide sequences in the sample. V is TRBV28 and J is TRBJ2-7, with TRBD1 as a possible D gene (5 bases). CDR3 length: 12 residues. V was shortened by 2 bases and J by 5 bases, with 7 bases between the two germline ends. Germline CDR1 is MDHEN and CDR2 is SYDVKM. In nucleotides, the CDR3 is TGTGCCAGCAGTTTACAGGGCGACGAGCAGTACTTC. As protein: CASSLQGDEQYF.

The chain recombines TRBV7-8 with TRBJ2-3; TRBD1 agrees at 9 bases. The CDR3 is 13 residues long. The trim removed 4 bases at V and 4 bases at J, leaving 0 bases unmatched. Germline CDR1 SGHVS, CDR2 FQNEAQ. DNA for the CDR3: TGTGCCAGCAGCTGGACAGGGGCAGATACGCAGTATTTT. It yields the protein CASSWTGADTQYF.

As regards this clone: The DNA is left out, because the CDR3 cannot be placed on it with certainty; the CDR3 is given as TCRdb lists it. The genes are TRBV11-2 and TRBJ2-2; the DNA was not compared with TRBD2, the D call given in the table. Ends included, the CDR3 has 11 residues. Germline V lookup: CDR1 SGHAT, CDR2 FQNNGV. This chain's CDR3 is CASSSSGELFF.